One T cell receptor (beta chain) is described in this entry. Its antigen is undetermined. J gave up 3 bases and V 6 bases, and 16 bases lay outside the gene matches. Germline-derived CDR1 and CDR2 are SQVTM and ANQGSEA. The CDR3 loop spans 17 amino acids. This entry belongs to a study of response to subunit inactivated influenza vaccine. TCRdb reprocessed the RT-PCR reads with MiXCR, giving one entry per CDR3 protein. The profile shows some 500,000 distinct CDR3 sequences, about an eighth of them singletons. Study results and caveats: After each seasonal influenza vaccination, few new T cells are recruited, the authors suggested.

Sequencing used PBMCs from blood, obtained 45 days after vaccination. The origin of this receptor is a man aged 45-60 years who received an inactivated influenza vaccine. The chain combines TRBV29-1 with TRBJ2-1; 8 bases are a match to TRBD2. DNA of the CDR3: TGCAGCGTGCCACCTACCCCGGGACTAGGCCACTACAATGAGCAGTTCTTC. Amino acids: CSVPPTPGLGHYNEQFF.